The TCR beta chain described here comes from a study of cytomegalovirus exposure and HLA in healthy donors. General study points: Cytomegalovirus-associated status was assigned to about 150 TCR beta chains. Subsequent analysis revealed that first-cohort TCR clusters tended to co-occur in the approximately 120 validation repertoires.

The table came from immunoSEQ multiplex PCR; TCRdb's copy has only in-frame clones and leaves some out. The sample records about 110,000 clones, 90% to 97% being singletons. Germline lookup yields CDR1 SGHDN and CDR2 FVKESK. The CDR3 sequence is 17 residues long. Trimming removed 3 bases at V and 1 base at J, with 13 bases between. Comment on this clone: Its cognate antigen is unknown.

Sequencing input: PBMCs. The rearrangement joins TRBV14 to TRBJ1-6; maybe TRBD1 (5 bases). This clonotype originated in a woman aged 18-29 years in good health and CMV-seronegative. The CDR3 sequence: CASSQDFRGSYNSPLHF. CDR3 bases: TGTGCCAGCAGCCAGGATTTTAGGGGATCCTATAATTCACCCCTCCACTTT. The complete variable domain, with remaining parts taken from reference TRBV14 and TRBJ1-6, reads EAGVTQFPSHSVIEKGQTVTLRCDPISGHDNLYWYRRVMGKEIKFLLHFVKESKQDESGMPNNRFLAERTGGTYSTLKVQPAELEDSGVYFCASSQDFRGSYNSPLHFGNGTRLTVT.